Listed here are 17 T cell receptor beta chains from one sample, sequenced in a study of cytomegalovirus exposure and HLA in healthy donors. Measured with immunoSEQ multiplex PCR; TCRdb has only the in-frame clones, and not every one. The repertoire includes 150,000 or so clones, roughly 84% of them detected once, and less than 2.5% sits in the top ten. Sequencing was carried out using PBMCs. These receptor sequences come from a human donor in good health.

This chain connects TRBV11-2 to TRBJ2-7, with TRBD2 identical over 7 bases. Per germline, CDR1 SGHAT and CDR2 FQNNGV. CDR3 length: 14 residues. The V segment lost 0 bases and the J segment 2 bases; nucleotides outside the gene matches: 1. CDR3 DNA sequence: TGTGCCAGCAGCTTAGAGGGGAGGGCCTACGAGCAGTACTTC. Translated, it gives CASSLEGRAYEQYF.

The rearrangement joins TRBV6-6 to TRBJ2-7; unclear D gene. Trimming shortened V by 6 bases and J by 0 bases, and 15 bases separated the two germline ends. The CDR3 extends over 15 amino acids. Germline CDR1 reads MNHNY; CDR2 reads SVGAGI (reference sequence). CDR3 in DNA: TGTGCCAGCAGCTTCAACGTGGCCAGCTCCTACGAGCAGTACTTC. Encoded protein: CASSFNVASSYEQYF.

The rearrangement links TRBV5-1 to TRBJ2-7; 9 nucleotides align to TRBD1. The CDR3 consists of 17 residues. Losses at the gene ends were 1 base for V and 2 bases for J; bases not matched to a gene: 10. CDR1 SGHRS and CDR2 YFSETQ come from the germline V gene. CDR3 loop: CASSLMNVRTGAYEQYF. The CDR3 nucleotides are TGCGCCAGCAGCTTGATGAATGTAAGGACAGGGGCCTACGAGCAGTACTTC.

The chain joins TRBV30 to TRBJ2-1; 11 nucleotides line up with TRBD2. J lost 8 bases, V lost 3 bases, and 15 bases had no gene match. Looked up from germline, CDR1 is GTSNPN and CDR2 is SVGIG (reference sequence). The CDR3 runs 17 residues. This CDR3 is CAWRGALSGRAVHEQFF. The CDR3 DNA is TGTGCCTGGAGAGGGGCGCTTAGCGGGAGGGCCGTCCATGAGCAGTTCTTC.

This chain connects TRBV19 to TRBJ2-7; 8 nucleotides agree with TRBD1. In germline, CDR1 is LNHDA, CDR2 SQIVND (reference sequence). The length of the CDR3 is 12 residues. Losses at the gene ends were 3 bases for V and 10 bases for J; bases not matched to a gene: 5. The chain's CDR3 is CASSIPGGAQYF. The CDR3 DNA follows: TGTGCCAGTAGTATCCCAGGGGGCGCACAGTACTTC.

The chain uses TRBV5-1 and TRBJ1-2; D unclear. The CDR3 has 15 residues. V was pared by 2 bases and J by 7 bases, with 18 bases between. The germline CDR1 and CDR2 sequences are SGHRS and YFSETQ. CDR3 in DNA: TGCGCCAGCAGCTTAGAGACGGCTAAGCGGGCTGGCTACACCTTC. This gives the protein CASSLETAKRAGYTF.

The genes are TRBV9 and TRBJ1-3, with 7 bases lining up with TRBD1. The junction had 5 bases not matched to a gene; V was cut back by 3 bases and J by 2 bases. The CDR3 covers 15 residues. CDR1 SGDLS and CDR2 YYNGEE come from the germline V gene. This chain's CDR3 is CASSAGGKAGNTIYF. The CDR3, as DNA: TGTGCCAGCAGCGCAGGGGGAAAGGCTGGAAACACCATATATTTT.

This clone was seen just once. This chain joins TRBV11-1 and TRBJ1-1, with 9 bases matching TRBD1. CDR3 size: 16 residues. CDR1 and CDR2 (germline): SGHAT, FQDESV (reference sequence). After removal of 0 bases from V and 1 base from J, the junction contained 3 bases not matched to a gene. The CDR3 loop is CASSLAKTGGNTEAFF. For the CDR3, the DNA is TGTGCCAGCAGCTTAGCGAAGACAGGGGGGAACACTGAAGCTTTCTTT.

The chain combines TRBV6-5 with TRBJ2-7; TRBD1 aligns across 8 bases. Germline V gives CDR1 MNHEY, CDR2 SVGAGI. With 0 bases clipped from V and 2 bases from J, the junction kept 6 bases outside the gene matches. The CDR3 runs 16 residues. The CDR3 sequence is CASSYSWGQVTYEQYF. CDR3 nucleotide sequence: TGTGCCAGCAGTTACTCATGGGGACAGGTCACCTACGAGCAGTACTTC.

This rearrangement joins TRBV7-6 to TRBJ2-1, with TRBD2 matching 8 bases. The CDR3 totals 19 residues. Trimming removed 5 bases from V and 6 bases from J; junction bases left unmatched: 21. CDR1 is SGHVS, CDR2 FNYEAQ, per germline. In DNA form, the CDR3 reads TGTGCCAGCAGCCCAGGACTTAGCGGGGAACCCCCGGGAGGCAATGAGCAGTTCTTC. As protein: CASSPGLSGEPPGGNEQFF.

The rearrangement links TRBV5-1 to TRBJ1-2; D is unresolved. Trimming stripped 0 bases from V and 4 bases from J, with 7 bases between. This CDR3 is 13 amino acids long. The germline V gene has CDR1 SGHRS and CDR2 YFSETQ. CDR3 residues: CASSLEQPYGYTF. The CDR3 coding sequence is TGCGCCAGCAGCTTGGAACAGCCCTATGGCTACACCTTC.

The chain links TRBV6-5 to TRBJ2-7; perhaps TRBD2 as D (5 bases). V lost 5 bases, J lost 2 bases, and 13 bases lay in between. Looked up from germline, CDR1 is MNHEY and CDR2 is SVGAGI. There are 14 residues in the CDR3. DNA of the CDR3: TGTGCCAGCAGTATGCCGGACGGGACCTACGAGCAGTACTTC. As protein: CASSMPDGTYEQYF.

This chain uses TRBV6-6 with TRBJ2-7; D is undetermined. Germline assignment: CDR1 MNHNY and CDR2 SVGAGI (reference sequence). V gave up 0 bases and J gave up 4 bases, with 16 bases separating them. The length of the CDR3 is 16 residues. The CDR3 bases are TGTGCCAGCAGTTACTCGCCAGACAAGTTGAGTTACGAGCAGTACTTC. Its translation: CASSYSPDKLSYEQYF.

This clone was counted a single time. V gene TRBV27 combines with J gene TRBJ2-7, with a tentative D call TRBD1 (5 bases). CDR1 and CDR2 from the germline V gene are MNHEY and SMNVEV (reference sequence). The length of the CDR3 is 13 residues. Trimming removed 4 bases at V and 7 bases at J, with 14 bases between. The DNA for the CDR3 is TGTGCCAGCAGTTATCTCCGGGCAGGGGAGCAGTACTTC. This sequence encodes CASSYLRAGEQYF.

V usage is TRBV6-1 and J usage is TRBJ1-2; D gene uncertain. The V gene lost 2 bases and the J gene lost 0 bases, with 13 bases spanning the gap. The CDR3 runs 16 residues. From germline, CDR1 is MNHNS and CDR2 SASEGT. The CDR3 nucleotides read TGTGCCAGCAGTGAACCCACCCGCGGATCTAACTATGGCTACACCTTC. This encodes CASSEPTRGSNYGYTF.

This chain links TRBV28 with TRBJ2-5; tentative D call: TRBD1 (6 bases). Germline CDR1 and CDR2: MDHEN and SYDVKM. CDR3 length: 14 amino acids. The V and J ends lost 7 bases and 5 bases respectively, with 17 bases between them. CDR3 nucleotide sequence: TGTGCCAGCAAAATTAACAGGGTTCTCGAGACCCAGTACTTC. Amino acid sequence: CASKINRVLETQYF.

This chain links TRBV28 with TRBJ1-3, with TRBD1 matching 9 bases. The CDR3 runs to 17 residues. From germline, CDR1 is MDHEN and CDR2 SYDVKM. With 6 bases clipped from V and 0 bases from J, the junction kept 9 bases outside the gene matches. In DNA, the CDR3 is TGTGCCAGCAGCCTAGAGGGACAGGGTTTCTCTGGAAACACCATATATTTT. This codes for CASSLEGQGFSGNTIYF.